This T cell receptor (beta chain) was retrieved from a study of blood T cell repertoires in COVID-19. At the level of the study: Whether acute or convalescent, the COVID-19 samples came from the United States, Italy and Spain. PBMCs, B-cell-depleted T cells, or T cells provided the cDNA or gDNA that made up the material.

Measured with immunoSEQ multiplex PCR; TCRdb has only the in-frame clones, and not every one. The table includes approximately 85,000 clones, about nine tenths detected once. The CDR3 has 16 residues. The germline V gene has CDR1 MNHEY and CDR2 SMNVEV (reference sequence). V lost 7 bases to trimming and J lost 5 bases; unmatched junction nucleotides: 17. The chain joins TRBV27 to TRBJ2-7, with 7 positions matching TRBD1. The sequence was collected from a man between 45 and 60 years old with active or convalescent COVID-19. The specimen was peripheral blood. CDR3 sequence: CASTFLGTQGSNEQYF. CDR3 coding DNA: TGTGCCAGCACCTTTCTGGGGACACAGGGGTCGAACGAGCAGTACTTC.